A selection of T cell receptor beta chains follows, all from one sample in a study of T cell responses to AZD1222 COVID-19 vaccine. Data came from immunoSEQ multiplex PCR; TCRdb stores just in-frame clones and leaves some out. The repertoire includes about 68,000 clones, roughly 85% of them detected once, and more than 2% sits in the top ten. The material sequenced was peripheral blood, taken on day 0 of AZD1222 vaccination. Receptors were obtained from an adult in good health. Both conserved end residues are part of each CDR3. The D gene is left open where the match is weak. Size values are once, few and many counts, or a class for expanded clones, and some rows have none.

j_call,d_call,clone_size,v_call,cdr3_nt,cdr3_aa
TRBJ2-2,.,.,TRBV28,TGTGCCAGCAGTCCTCTCCGAAGCGGACTGAACACCGGGGAGCTGTTTTTT,CASSPLRSGLNTGELFF
TRBJ2-1,.,.,TRBV6-5,TGTGCCAGCAGTTACTCTCCAACGGAAAACTACAATGAGCAGTTCTTC,CASSYSPTENYNEQFF
TRBJ2-1,.,.,TRBV13,TGTGCCAGCAGCCCCGACTCCCTTGATGAAAACAATGAGCAGTTCTTC,CASSPDSLDENNEQFF
TRBJ1-4,.,.,TRBV10-2,TGCGCCAGCAGTGAAGGTGGCTGGGATGAAAAACTGTTTTTT,CASSEGGWDEKLFF
TRBJ1-2,.,.,TRBV30,TGTGCCTGGAGTTCCGGGGGAGGGTGGAACTATGGCTACACCTTC,CAWSSGGGWNYGYTF
TRBJ1-1,TRBD1,.,TRBV27,TGTGCCAGCAGGGGACAGGGAAGAAACACTGAAGCTTTCTTT,CASRGQGRNTEAFF
TRBJ2-3,.,.,TRBV28,TGTGCCAGCCGGGAGTCTAGCACAGATACGCAGTATTTT,CASRESSTDTQYF
TRBJ2-3,.,.,TRBV6-2/TRBV6-3,TGTGCCAGCAGTTACCCGAGCAGGCTGGGGGATACGCAGTATTTT,CASSYPSRLGDTQYF
TRBJ2-1,TRBD2,.,TRBV27,TGTGCCAGCAGTGGGGGGGGGACTAGGGCCTACAATGAGCAGTTCTTC,CASSGGGTRAYNEQFF
TRBJ1-1,.,.,TRBV5-1,TGCGCCAGCACTCAGGTCAAAGGGAGAACTGAAGCTTTCTTT,CASTQVKGRTEAFF
TRBJ1-1,.,.,TRBV4-3,TGCGCCAGCAGTCCAAAGGGCAGGAACGCTGAAGCTTTCTTT,CASSPKGRNAEAFF
TRBJ2-7,TRBD1,once,TRBV4-1,TGCGCCAGCAGCCCCAGACTGGACAGGGCCTCCTACGAGCAGTACTTC,CASSPRLDRASYEQYF
TRBJ1-6,.,.,TRBV5-4,TGTGCCAGCAGCCCCGGACAGATGAGCTCCTATAATTCACCCCTCCACTTT,CASSPGQMSSYNSPLHF
TRBJ2-7,.,once,TRBV5-5,TGTGCCAGCAGCTCGGTTCCAGGCATAACCTACGAGCAGTACTTC,CASSSVPGITYEQYF
TRBJ2-7,.,.,TRBV7-2,TGTGCCAGCAGCTCCGGACTACCCTCCTACGAGCAGTACTTC,CASSSGLPSYEQYF
TRBJ2-6,.,once,TRBV6-5,TGTGCCAGCACTAGCAACGAGGCCAACGTCCTGACTTTC,CASTSNEANVLTF
TRBJ2-7,.,.,TRBV7-3,TGTGCCAGCAGCTTAAATGCAGCCTACGAGCAGTACTTC,CASSLNAAYEQYF
TRBJ1-1,TRBD1,.,TRBV5-1,TGCGCCAGCAGCTTAAGACAGGGCTGGGGAAATGAAGCTTTCTTT,CASSLRQGWGNEAFF
TRBJ1-4,TRBD1,.,TRBV15,TGTGCCACCAGCAGAAGTTCCAGGGGGAGTCGTGAAAAACTGTTTTTT,CATSRSSRGSREKLFF
TRBJ1-4,.,.,TRBV12-3/TRBV12-4,TGTGCCAGCAGGCGATCCGGGGGGGAAAAACTGTTTTTT,CASRRSGGEKLFF
TRBJ2-3,.,.,TRBV5-5,TGTGCCAGCAGCTCCGGGACGGACATTAGCACAGATACGCAGTATTTT,CASSSGTDISTDTQYF
TRBJ2-7,.,.,TRBV29-1,TGCAGCGTTATCACAACAGGGACGTACGAGCAGTACTTC,CSVITTGTYEQYF
TRBJ2-1,.,.,TRBV28,TGTGCCAGCAGTCCCACCCGCGTAGCGGACTCCTACAATGAGCAGTTCTTC,CASSPTRVADSYNEQFF
TRBJ2-6,.,few,TRBV6-2/TRBV6-3,TGTGCCAGCAGTTTAGTCGACTCTGGGGCCAACGTCCTGACTTTC,CASSLVDSGANVLTF
TRBJ2-1,.,few,TRBV7-9,TGTGCCAGCAGCCCAAGGGGGGCAGGGGGCAATGAGCAGTTCTTC,CASSPRGAGGNEQFF
TRBJ1-6,.,.,TRBV28,TGTGCCAGCAGTCAAACGTGGTCACCCCTCCACTTT,CASSQTWSPLHF
TRBJ2-7,TRBD1,.,TRBV19,TGTGCCAGTAGGGGACAGGGGGCAGGCGAGCAGTACTTC,CASRGQGAGEQYF
TRBJ1-6,.,.,TRBV18,TGTGCCAGCTCACCCTCATCCAGCTCCTATAATTCACCCCTCCACTTT,CASSPSSSSYNSPLHF
TRBJ1-1,.,.,TRBV6-6,TGTGCCAGCAGTTACATAGAGAATACTGAAGCTTTCTTT,CASSYIENTEAFF
TRBJ2-7,TRBD1,.,TRBV25-1,TGTGCCAGCAGTCCAAGGGGGACAGGGAGCTCCTACGAGCAGTACTTC,CASSPRGTGSSYEQYF
TRBJ1-1,.,.,TRBV18,TGTGCCAGCTCACCACGCACAGGCGGGACTGAAGCTTTCTTT,CASSPRTGGTEAFF
TRBJ2-7,.,.,TRBV2,TGTGCCAGCAGTTTTGGTCTTTACGAGCAGTACTTC,CASSFGLYEQYF
TRBJ1-1,TRBD1,.,TRBV30,TGTGCCTCCCAGGGGGTTGTTGAAGCTTTCTTT,CASQGVVEAFF
TRBJ1-2,.,.,TRBV19,TGTGCCAGTAGTATACCGGGGCTTGCCGACTATGGCTACACCTTC,CASSIPGLADYGYTF
TRBJ1-1,.,once,TRBV29-1,TGCAGCGTCCCGGGGGCTTTTGAAGCTTTCTTT,CSVPGAFEAFF
TRBJ1-5,.,.,TRBV28,TGTGCCAGCAGTTTAGGGAGGGTTGGGAGTGGTTTGCAGCCCCAGCATTTT,CASSLGRVGSGLQPQHF
TRBJ2-3,TRBD2,.,TRBV6-4,TGTGCCAGCAGTCGGGACTATCGCACAGATACGCAGTATTTT,CASSRDYRTDTQYF
TRBJ2-3,.,.,TRBV29-1,TGCAGCGTTGGAGCCCGACAACGAGCGGGTACGCAGTATTTT,CSVGARQRAGTQYF
TRBJ2-2,TRBD2,.,TRBV4-2,TGTGCCAGCAGCCGACTAGCGGGAGACACCGGGGAGCTGTTTTTT,CASSRLAGDTGELFF
TRBJ1-6,.,.,TRBV10-3,TGTGCCATCAGTCCCACCGCGAGCTCCTATAATTCACCCCTCCACTTT,CAISPTASSYNSPLHF
TRBJ1-6,TRBD1,.,TRBV19,TGTGCCAGTAGTGGACAGGGGAATTCACCCCTCCACTTT,CASSGQGNSPLHF
TRBJ1-3,TRBD1,.,TRBV27,TGTGCCAGCAGGTCACAGGGGGCTGGCGGAAACACCATATATTTT,CASRSQGAGGNTIYF
TRBJ1-2,.,.,TRBV28,TGTGCCAGCAGTACCCCTCGGGGTCCTACTTTTGGCTACACCTTC,CASSTPRGPTFGYTF
TRBJ2-7,.,.,TRBV6-5,TGTGCCAGCAGACTACGCGAGGCGCAGTACTTC,CASRLREAQYF
TRBJ1-5,.,.,TRBV15,TGTGCCACCAGCAGAGGTGGATATAGCAATCAGCCCCAGCATTTT,CATSRGGYSNQPQHF